One T cell receptor (beta chain) is described in this entry. Trimming took 1 base from V and 6 from J; bases not matched to a gene: 4. Looked up from germline, CDR1 is SGHTA and CDR2 is FQGNSA. The CDR3 consists of 15 residues. This sample was included in a study of beta chain features in type 1 diabetes. As every portion of the isolated RNA was reverse transcribed, the sequencing read expressed TCRB transcripts. Sequencing was performed with immunoSEQ multiplex PCR; in TCRdb, only in-frame clones are kept and a portion is missing. The sample holds more than 300,000 clones, about 15% seen once. Sequenced material: naive CD4+ T cells from blood. This chain joins TRBV7-2 and TRBJ2-1; TRBD2 agrees at 9 bases. This TCR came from a woman younger than 35 in good health. The CDR3 loop reads CASSLGSGRRNEQFF. Here the CDR3 DNA reads TGTGCCAGCAGCTTAGGTAGCGGGAGACGCAATGAGCAGTTCTTC.